Below are 6 T cell receptor beta chains sequenced from a single sample in a study of T cell changes during pregnancy in multiple sclerosis. TCRdb's table, derived via immunoSEQ multiplex PCR, lists solely in-frame clones and lacks some. The table shows around 100,000 clones, with around nine tenths occurring only once. This specimen consisted of peripheral blood, obtained in the second trimester of pregnancy. These receptors were obtained from a female donor in good health, enrolled as a control in a pregnancy study.

The chain is built from TRBV7-2 and TRBJ1-5; 8 nucleotides line up with TRBD1. The CDR3 covers 18 residues. Germline V gene sequence: CDR1 SGHTA, CDR2 FQGNSA. With V trimmed by 5 bases and J by 0 bases, 12 bases remained unmatched. The DNA for the CDR3 is TGTGCCAGCAGCCCCTCAGGACAGGGCCATTATAGCAATCAGCCCCAGCATTTT. Its protein is CASSPSGQGHYSNQPQHF.

V gene TRBV6-1 combines with J gene TRBJ2-1, with TRBD2 identical over 13 bases. J was trimmed by 0 bases and V by 4 bases; bases with no gene match: 3. The CDR3 runs 17 residues. Germline lookup yields CDR1 MNHNS and CDR2 SASEGT. CDR3 in amino acids: CASSGLAGGSSYNEQFF. The CDR3 DNA is TGTGCCAGCAGTGGACTAGCGGGGGGTAGCTCCTACAATGAGCAGTTCTTC.

The CDR3 loop reads CASRAPHRGGAEAFF. The CDR3 bases are TGTGCCAGTAGGGCTCCACATAGGGGGGGCGCCGAAGCTTTCTTT. The J gene is TRBJ1-1, the V gene TRBV19, with D possibly TRBD1 on 6 matching bases. Germline loops: CDR1 LNHDA, CDR2 SQIVND (reference sequence). The CDR3 covers 15 residues. The V and J ends lost 6 bases and 8 bases respectively, with 22 bases between them.

The chain is built from TRBV29-1 and TRBJ2-3, with 10 nucleotides matching TRBD1. The germline V gene has CDR1 SQVTM and CDR2 ANQGSEA. The CDR3 length is 13 residues. With V trimmed by 6 bases and J by 6 bases, 6 bases remained unmatched. The CDR3 sequence: CSVDDRGQDTQYF. The CDR3 DNA is TGCAGCGTCGATGACAGGGGGCAGGATACGCAGTATTTT.

This chain links TRBV5-5 with TRBJ2-7, with a possible D match to TRBD1 (5 bases). V lost 1 base to trimming and J lost 6 bases, with 17 bases between them. Per the germline V gene, CDR1 is SGHKS and CDR2 is YYEKEE (reference sequence). CDR3 length: 15 residues. The CDR3 loop reads CASSLPTEDKGEQYF. DNA of the CDR3: TGTGCCAGCAGCTTGCCGACAGAGGATAAGGGCGAGCAGTACTTC.

The chain carries TRBV6-1 and TRBJ2-7, with TRBD2 as a possible D gene (5 bases). The CDR3 is 12 residues long. Germline CDR1 is MNHNS and CDR2 is SASEGT. Trimming pared 6 bases from V and 7 bases from J, leaving 13 bases between. The CDR3 DNA sequence: TGTGCCAGCAGCTTACTAGTAACAGAGCAGTACTTC. Its protein is CASSLLVTEQYF.